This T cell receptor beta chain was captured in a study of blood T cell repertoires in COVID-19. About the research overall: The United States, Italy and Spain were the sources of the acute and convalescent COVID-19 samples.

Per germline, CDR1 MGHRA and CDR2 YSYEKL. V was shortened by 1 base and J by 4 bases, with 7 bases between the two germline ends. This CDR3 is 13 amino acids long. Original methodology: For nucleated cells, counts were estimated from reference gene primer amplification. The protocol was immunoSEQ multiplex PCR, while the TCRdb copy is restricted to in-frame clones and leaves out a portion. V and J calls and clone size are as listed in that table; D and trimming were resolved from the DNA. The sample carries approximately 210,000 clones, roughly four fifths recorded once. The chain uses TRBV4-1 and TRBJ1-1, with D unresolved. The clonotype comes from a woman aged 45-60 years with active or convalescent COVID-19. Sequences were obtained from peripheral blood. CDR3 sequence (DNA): TGCGCCAGCAGCCAAGCGTACACCACTGAAGCTTTCTTT. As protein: CASSQAYTTEAFF.